This T cell receptor (beta chain) originates from a study of cytomegalovirus exposure and HLA in healthy donors (dated by TCRdb to 2017 to 2019). Regarding the study in general: According to a later analysis, one platform produced both the roughly 120 validation repertoires and the roughly 640 repertoires of the first cohort. The study aimed to test whether signatures of past pathogen exposure could be identified by cataloging public T cell receptors. The study combined high-throughput TCR immunosequencing, statistical association of individual TCRs with disease status, and machine learning to predict cytomegalovirus infection status. Besides the first cohort of some 670 subjects, a separate validation cohort made up of around 120 different subjects was used.

Library preparation used the immunoSEQ multiplex PCR assay. The source study handled its data this way. A statistical classification framework was built for diagnosing cytomegalovirus status from the catalog of TCR beta chain sequences. TCRdb's version of the immuneACCESS table is confined to in-frame rearrangements and falls short of the full clone set. An unresolved V gene accounts for under half of the shortfall where checked; the remainder is of unknown origin. V and J calls and clone size are copied from that table; D and trimming were computed from the DNA. The sample table holds 100,000 to 150,000 clones, of which around 90% were seen once. The ten largest clonotypes hold under 2% of the sample. Notes on this clone: Which antigen it targets is not known. No quality values exist for individual bases; no much larger clone is one base distant.

The donors belonged to the validation cohort of around 130 subjects, which was separate from the roughly 700-subject first cohort. The germline V and J ends show losses of 2 bases and 7 bases respectively, and no gene match explains 10 bases of the junction. CDR1 SGHRS and CDR2 YFSETQ were looked up in the germline V gene. From its cysteine to its phenylalanine, the CDR3 spans 16 amino acids. The kept DNA is CDR3 alone, 48 bases in frame from the first base. General findings and caveats noted by the study authors: The authors suggested that the approach could potentially be extended to other disease states and immunological phenotypes. While some public TCRs were present in many individuals, most TCR sequences turned up only very rarely across donors. All 120 or so repertoires were used to score co-occurrence in the validation cohort in a later analysis, because that analysis had no HLA typing for the cohort. In the study, some 160 TCR beta chains were listed as associated with cytomegalovirus. In vitro tests confirmed that a few of the cytomegalovirus-associated TCR beta chains recognize cytomegalovirus antigens. Subsequent analysis determined that TCRs grouped into clusters in the first cohort also showed a tendency toward co-occurrence across the 120 or so validation repertoires, and approximately 94% of cluster scores exceeded 0. The classifier was reported to diagnose cytomegalovirus status with high specificity and sensitivity in both the original and validation cohorts.

Sequencing was done on a sample of PBMCs. This receptor was taken from a young woman in good health and CMV-seronegative. The chain uses TRBV5-1 and TRBJ2-1; 9 bases in the junction line up with TRBD2. The CDR3 has the sequence CASSFPSLAGENEQFF. The base sequence is TGCGCCAGCAGCTTTCCAAGCTTAGCGGGAGAGAATGAGCAGTTCTTC. The entire variable domain, with the stretches around the CDR3 drawn from the reference TRBV5-1 and TRBJ2-1 proteins, is KAGVTQTPRYLIKTRGQQVTLSCSPISGHRSVSWYQQTPGQGLQFLFEYFSETQRNKGNFPGRFSGRQFSNSRSEMNVSTLELGDSALYLCASSFPSLAGENEQFFGPGTRLTVL.